A single sample gave rise to the 4 T cell receptor beta chains below, sequenced in a study of cytomegalovirus exposure and HLA in healthy donors. PCR employed 60 Vbeta and 13 Jbeta primers. Sequencing was performed with immunoSEQ multiplex PCR; in TCRdb, only in-frame clones are kept and a portion is missing. The sample lists just over 150,000 clones, around 78% occurring once. The specimen was PBMCs. The receptors derive from a woman between 40 and 50 years old in good health and CMV-seronegative.

This clone was counted once. The rearrangement joins TRBV6-1 to TRBJ1-3; maybe TRBD1 (5 bases). V lost 0 bases to trimming and J lost 8 bases, with 11 bases between them. The CDR3 spans 14 residues. Per the germline V gene, CDR1 is MNHNS and CDR2 is SASEGT. The DNA of the CDR3 is TGTGCCAGCAGTGAAGCAGCGGGGGGGGACACCATATATTTT. Translated, it gives CASSEAAGGDTIYF.

The chain employs TRBV9 and TRBJ1-2; D is uncertain. CDR1 is SGDLS, CDR2 YYNGEE, per germline. Trimming cost V 0 bases and J 3 bases, with 6 bases left between them. This CDR3 spans 13 amino acids. Here the CDR3 DNA reads TGTGCCAGCAGCGTAGGTCAGGACTATGGCTACACCTTC. The encoded protein is CASSVGQDYGYTF.

This chain joins TRBV5-1 and TRBJ1-1; D ambiguous. V lost 0 bases to trimming and J lost 4 bases, with 13 bases between them. Germline V gene sequence: CDR1 SGHRS, CDR2 YFSETQ. The CDR3 is made up of 15 amino acids. CDR3 sequence (DNA): TGCGCCAGCAGCTTGGGGAGTCGGATGGGCACTGAAGCTTTCTTT. It specifies CASSLGSRMGTEAFF.

The rearrangement uses TRBV4-1 and TRBJ2-7, with TRBD2 as a possible D gene (6 bases). Germline V lookup: CDR1 MGHRA, CDR2 YSYEKL. V lost 0 bases, J lost 5 bases, and 20 bases lay in between. The length of the CDR3 is 17 residues. The CDR3 loop is CASSQEGGEYSGHEQYF. DNA for the CDR3: TGCGCCAGCAGCCAAGAAGGTGGTGAGTATAGCGGCCACGAGCAGTACTTC.